The TCR beta chain described here comes from a study of blood T cells in healthy people across ages. About this clonotype: What it binds is unknown.

The draw of peripheral blood yielded ten milliliters from each donor. The junction had 10 bases not matched to a gene; V was cut back by 7 bases and J by 5 bases. Germline assignment: CDR1 PRHDT and CDR2 FYEKMQ (reference sequence). This CDR3 has 15 amino acids. General study results and limits: Whereas aged donors had fewer naive CD4+ cells, long-lived donors had more of them and higher diversity. It was found that TCR beta diversity correlated strongly with the percentage of naive T cells.

The use of a sample-barcoded 5' primer and a J-beta primer mix characterized a second PCR of about 7 to 12 cycles. Via MiXCR, TCRdb re-called the 5' RACE reads, giving one row per CDR3 protein. The top ten hold 2% to 2.5% of the sample, which has 1.5 million to 2 million distinct CDR3 sequences, about 50% seen once. The sequencing sample was made of blood. The sequence came from a woman between 40 and 55 years old in good health. The chain links TRBV13 to TRBJ2-5, with TRBD1 matching 10 bases. CDR3 loop: CASTSTGGMSETQYF. The CDR3 DNA reads TGTGCCAGCACTTCGACAGGGGGCATGTCGGAGACCCAGTACTTC.